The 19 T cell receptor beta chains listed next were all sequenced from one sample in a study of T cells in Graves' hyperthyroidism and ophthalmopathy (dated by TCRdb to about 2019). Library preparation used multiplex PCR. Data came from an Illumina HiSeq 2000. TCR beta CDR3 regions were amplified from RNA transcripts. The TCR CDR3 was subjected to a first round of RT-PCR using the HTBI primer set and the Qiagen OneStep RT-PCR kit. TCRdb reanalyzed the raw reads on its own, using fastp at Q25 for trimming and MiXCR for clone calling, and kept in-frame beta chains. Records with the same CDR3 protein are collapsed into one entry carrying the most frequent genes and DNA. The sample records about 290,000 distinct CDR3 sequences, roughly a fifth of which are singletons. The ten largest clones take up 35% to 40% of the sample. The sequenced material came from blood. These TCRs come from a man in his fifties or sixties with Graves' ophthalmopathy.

The CDR3 region is CASGLMTGGIYNSPLHF. In nucleotides, the CDR3 is TGTGCTAGTGGTTTGATGACAGGGGGCATCTATAATTCACCCCTCCACTTT. The chain couples TRBV12-5 to TRBJ1-6; 10 positions match TRBD1. The length of the CDR3 is 17 residues. Germline CDR1 LGHNT, CDR2 FRNRAP. The V gene end was trimmed by 2 bases and the J gene end by 3 bases; junction bases not matched to a gene: 4.

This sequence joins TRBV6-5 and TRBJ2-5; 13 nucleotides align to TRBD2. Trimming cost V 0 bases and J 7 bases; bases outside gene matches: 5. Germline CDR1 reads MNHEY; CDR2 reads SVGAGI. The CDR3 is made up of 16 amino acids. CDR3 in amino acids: CASSYSTLAGGGTQYF. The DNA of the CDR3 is TGTGCCAGCAGTTACTCGACACTAGCGGGGGGGGGGACCCAGTACTTC.

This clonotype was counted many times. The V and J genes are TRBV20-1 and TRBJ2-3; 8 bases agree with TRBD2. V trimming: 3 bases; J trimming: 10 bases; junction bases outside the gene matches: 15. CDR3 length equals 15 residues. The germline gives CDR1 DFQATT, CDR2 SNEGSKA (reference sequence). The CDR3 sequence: CSARSGTGGPYAQYF. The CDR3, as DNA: TGCAGTGCTAGGTCGGGGACGGGAGGGCCGTATGCGCAGTATTTT.

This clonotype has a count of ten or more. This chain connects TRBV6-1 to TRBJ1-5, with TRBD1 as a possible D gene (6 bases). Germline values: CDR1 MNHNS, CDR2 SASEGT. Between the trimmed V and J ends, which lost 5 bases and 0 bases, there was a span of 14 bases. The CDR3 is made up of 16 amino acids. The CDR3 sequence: CASSPRGTFSNQPQHF. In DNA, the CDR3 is TGTGCCAGCAGTCCGAGGGGGACGTTTAGCAATCAGCCCCAGCATTTT.

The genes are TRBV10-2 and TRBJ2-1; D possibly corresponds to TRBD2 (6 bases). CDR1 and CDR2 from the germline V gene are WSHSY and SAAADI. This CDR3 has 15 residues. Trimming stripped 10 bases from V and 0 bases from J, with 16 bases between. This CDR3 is CATSTAGSSYNEQFF. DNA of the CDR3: TGCGCCACGTCAACCGCGGGAAGCTCCTACAATGAGCAGTTCTTC.

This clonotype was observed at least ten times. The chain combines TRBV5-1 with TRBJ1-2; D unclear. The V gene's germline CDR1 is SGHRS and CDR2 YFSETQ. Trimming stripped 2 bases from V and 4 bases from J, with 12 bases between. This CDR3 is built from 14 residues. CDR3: CASSLPTATYGYTF. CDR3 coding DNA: TGCGCCAGCAGCTTACCAACAGCAACCTATGGCTACACCTTC.

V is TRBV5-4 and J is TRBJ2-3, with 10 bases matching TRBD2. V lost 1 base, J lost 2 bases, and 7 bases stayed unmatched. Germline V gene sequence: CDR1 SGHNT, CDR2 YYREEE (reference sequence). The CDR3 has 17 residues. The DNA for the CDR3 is TGTGCCAGCAGCTTGAGAGCGGGAGGGGGCCACACAGATACGCAGTATTTT. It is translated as CASSLRAGGGHTDTQYF.

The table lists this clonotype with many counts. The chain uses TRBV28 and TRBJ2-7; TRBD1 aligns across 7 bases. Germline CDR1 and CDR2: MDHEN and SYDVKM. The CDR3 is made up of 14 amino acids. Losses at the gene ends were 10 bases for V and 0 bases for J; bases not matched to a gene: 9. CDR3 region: CATLTGTASYEQYF. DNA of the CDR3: TGTGCCACCCTAACCGGGACAGCCTCCTACGAGCAGTACTTC.

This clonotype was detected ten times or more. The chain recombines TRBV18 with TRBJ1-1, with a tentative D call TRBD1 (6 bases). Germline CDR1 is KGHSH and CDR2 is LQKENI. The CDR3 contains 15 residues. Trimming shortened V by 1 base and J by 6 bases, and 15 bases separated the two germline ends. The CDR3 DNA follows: TGTGCCAGCTCACCACTAAGAGAGGGGGTGTCTGAAGCTTTCTTT. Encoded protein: CASSPLREGVSEAFF.

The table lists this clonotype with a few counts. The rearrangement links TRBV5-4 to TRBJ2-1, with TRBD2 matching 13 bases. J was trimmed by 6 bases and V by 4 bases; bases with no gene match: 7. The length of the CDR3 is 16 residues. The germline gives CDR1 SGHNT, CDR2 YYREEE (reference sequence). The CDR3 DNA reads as TGTGCCAGCAGCGCGTCCGGGACTAGCGGGGCCAATGAGCAGTTCTTC. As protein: CASSASGTSGANEQFF.

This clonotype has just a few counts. Here the CDR3 reads CASSVAAWTVNTEAFF. The CDR3 DNA sequence: TGTGCCAGCAGCGTAGCTGCATGGACAGTGAACACTGAAGCTTTCTTT. This chain links TRBV9 with TRBJ1-1; D perhaps matches TRBD1 (6 bases). The germline gives CDR1 SGDLS, CDR2 YYNGEE. This CDR3 spans 16 amino acids. V lost 0 bases to trimming and J lost 0 bases, with 12 bases between them.

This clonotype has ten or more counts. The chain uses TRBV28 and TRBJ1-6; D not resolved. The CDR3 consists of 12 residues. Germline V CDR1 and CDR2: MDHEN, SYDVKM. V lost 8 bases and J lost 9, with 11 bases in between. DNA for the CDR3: TGTGCCAGCGGGGAGGGTGTTTCACCCCTCCACTTT. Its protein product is CASGEGVSPLHF.

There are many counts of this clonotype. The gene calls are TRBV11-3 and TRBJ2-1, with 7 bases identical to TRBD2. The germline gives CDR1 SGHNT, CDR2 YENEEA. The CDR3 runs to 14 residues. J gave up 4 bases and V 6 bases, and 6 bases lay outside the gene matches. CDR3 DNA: TGTGCCAGCAGTCCAAAGCGGGGATACAATGAGCAGTTCTTC. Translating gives CASSPKRGYNEQFF.

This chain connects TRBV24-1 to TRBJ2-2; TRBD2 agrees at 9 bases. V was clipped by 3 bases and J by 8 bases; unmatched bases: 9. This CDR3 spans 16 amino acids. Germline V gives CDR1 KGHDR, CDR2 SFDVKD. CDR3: CATSDPSGILTGELFF. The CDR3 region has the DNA TGTGCCACCAGTGATCCTAGCGGGATCTTAACTGGGGAGCTGTTTTTT.

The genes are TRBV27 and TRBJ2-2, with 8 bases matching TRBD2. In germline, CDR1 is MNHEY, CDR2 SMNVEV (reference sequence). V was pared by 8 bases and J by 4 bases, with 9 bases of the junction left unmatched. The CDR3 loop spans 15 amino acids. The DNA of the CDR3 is TGTGCCAGCGGGCCGGGACTAGTGTCCACCGGGGAGCTGTTTTTT. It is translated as CASGPGLVSTGELFF.

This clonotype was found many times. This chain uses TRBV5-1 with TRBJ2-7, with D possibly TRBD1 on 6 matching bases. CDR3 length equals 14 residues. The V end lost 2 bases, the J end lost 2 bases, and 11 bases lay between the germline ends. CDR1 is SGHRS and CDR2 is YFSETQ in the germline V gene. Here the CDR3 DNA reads TGCGCCAGCAGCTTCACAGGGCCCCCCTACGAGCAGTACTTC. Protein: CASSFTGPPYEQYF.

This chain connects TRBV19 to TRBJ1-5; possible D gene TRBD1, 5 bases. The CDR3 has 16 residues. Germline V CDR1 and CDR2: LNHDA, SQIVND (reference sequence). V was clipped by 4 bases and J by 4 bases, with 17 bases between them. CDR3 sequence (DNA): TGTGCCAGTAGTACGACCCGGGACGGGGGGAATCAGCCCCAGCATTTT. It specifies CASSTTRDGGNQPQHF.

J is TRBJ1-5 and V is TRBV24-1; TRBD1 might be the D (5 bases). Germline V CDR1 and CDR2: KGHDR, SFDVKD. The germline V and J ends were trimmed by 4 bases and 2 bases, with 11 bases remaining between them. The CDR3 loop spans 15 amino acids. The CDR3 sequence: CATSDGTHRNQPQHF. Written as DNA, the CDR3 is TGTGCCACCAGTGACGGGACCCATCGCAATCAGCCCCAGCATTTT.

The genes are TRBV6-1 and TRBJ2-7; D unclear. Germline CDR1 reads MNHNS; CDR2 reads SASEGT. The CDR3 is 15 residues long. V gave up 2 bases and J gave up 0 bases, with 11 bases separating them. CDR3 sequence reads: CASSEYRTYSYEQYF. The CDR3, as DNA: TGTGCCAGCAGTGAATACCGGACCTACTCCTACGAGCAGTACTTC.